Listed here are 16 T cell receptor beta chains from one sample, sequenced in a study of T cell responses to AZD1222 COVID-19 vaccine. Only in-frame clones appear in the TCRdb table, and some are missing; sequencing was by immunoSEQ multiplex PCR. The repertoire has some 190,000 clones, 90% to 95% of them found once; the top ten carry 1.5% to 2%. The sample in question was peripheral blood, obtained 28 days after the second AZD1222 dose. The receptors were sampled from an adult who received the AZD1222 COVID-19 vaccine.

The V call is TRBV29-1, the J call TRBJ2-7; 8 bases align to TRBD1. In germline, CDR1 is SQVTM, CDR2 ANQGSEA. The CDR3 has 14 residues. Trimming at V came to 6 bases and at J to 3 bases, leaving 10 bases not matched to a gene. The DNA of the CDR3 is TGCAGCGTAGGACAGGGCGGAGGGGGCTACGAGCAGTACTTC. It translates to CSVGQGGGGYEQYF.

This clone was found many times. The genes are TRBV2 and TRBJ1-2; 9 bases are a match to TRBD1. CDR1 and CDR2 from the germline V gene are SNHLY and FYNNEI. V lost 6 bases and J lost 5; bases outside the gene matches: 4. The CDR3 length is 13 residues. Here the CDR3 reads CASSPQGAYGYTF. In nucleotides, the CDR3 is TGTGCCAGCAGCCCACAGGGGGCGTATGGCTACACCTTC.

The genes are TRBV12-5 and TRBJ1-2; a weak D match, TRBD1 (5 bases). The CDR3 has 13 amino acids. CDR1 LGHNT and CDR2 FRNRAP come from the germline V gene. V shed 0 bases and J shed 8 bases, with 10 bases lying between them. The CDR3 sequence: CASGLVGGNGYTF. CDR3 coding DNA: TGTGCTAGTGGTTTGGTGGGGGGGAACGGCTACACCTTC.

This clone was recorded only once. The CDR3 region is CASSGQTGPGELFF. CDR3 nucleotides: TGTGCCAGCAGCGGCCAGACGGGACCCGGGGAGCTGTTTTTT. The chain recombines TRBV7-2 with TRBJ2-2, with D perhaps matching TRBD1 or TRBD2 (5 bases each). Germline V gene sequence: CDR1 SGHTA, CDR2 FQGNSA. The germline V and J ends were trimmed by 5 bases and 6 bases, with 13 bases remaining between them. The CDR3 has 14 residues.

The CDR3: CASSKRTERDGYTF. CDR3 nucleotide sequence: TGTGCCAGCAGTAAAAGGACGGAGCGGGATGGCTACACCTTC. The chain employs TRBV6-5 and TRBJ1-2; D not resolved. Germline values: CDR1 MNHEY, CDR2 SVGAGI. The V end lost 5 bases, the J end lost 6 bases, and 16 bases lay between the germline ends. This CDR3 is 14 amino acids long.

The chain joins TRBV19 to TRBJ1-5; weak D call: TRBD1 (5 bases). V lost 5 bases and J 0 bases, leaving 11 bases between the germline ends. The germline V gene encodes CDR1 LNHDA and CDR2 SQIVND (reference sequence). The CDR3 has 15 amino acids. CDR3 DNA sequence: TGTGCCAGTAGTCTTGGGGGGGATAGCAATCAGCCCCAGCATTTT. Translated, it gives CASSLGGDSNQPQHF.

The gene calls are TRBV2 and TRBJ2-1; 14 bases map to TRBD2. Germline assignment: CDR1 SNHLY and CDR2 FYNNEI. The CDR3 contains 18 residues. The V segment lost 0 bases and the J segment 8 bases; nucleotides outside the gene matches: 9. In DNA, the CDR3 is TGTGCCAGCAGTGAAGCGGGGACTAGCGGGGGTTTTTGGGATGAGCAGTTCTTC. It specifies CASSEAGTSGGFWDEQFF.

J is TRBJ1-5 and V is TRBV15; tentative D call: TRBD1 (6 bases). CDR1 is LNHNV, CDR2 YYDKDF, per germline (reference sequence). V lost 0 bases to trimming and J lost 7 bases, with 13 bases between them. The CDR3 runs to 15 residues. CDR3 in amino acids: CATSRDRTRGQPQHF. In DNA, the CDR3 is TGTGCCACCAGCAGAGATAGGACCAGGGGACAGCCCCAGCATTTT.

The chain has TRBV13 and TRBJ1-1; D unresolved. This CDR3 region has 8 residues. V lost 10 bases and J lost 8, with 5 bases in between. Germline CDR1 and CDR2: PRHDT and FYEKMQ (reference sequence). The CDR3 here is CATGEAFF. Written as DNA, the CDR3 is TGTGCCACCGGGGAAGCTTTCTTT.

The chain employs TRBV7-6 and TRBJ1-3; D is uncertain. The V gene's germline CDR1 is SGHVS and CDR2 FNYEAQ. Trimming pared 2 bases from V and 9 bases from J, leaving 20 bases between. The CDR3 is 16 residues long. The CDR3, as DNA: TGTGCCAGCAGCTTATCTGGGTCCGCCATCCAAAGCACCATATATTTT. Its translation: CASSLSGSAIQSTIYF.

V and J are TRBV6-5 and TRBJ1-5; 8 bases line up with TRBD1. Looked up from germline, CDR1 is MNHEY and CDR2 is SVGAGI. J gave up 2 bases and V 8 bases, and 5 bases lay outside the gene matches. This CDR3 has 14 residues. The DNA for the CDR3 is TGTGCCAGCCTCGGACAGGGCGGCAATCAGCCCCAGCATTTT. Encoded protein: CASLGQGGNQPQHF.

CDR3 in amino acids: CASSLQGSNNSPLHF. DNA of the CDR3: TGCGCCAGCAGCTTACAGGGATCCAATAATTCACCCCTCCACTTT. The chain is built from TRBV5-1 and TRBJ1-6; D is possibly TRBD1 (6 bases). V was cut by 2 bases and J by 5 bases, with 11 bases left in between. CDR1 and CDR2 from the germline V gene are SGHRS and YFSETQ. This CDR3 is 15 amino acids long.

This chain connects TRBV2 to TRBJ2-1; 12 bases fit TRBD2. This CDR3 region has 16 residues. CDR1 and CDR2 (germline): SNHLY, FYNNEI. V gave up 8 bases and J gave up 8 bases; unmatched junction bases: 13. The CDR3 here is CASAKRGLAGGDEQFF. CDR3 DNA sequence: TGTGCCAGCGCTAAGCGAGGGCTAGCGGGGGGGGATGAGCAGTTCTTC.

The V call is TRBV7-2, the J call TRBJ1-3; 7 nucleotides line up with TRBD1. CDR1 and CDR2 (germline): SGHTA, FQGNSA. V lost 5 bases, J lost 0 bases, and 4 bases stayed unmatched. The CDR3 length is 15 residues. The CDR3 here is CASSPQGNSGNTIYF. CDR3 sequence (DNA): TGTGCCAGCAGCCCACAGGGGAACTCTGGAAACACCATATATTTT.

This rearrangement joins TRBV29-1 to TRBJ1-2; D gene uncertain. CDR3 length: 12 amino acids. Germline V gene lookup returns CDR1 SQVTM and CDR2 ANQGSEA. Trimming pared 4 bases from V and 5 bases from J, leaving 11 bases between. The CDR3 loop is CSVGSTNYGYTF. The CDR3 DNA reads TGCAGCGTTGGGTCGACCAATTATGGCTACACCTTC.

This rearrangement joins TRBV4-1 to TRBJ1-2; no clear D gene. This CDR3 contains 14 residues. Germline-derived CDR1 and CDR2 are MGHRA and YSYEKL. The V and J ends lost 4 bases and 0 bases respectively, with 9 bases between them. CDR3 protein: CASSPFGANYGYTF. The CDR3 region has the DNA TGCGCCAGCAGCCCCTTCGGGGCTAACTATGGCTACACCTTC.